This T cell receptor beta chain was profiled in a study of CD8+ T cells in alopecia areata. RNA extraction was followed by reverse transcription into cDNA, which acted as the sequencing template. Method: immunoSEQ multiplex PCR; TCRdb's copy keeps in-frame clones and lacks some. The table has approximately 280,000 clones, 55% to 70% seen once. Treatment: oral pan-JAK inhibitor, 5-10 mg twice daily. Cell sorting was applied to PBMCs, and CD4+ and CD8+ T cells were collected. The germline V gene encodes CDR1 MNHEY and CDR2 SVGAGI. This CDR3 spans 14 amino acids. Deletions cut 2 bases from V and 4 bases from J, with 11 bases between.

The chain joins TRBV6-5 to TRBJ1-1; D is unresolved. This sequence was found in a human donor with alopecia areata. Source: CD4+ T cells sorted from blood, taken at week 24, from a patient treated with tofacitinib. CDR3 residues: CASSYVPGFTEAFF. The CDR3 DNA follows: TGTGCCAGCAGTTACGTGCCTGGGTTCACTGAAGCTTTCTTT.